The present T cell receptor beta chain was sequenced within a study of human T cells and chemical hapten exposure. Background on the study: The scalp of each patient received a weekly diphenylcyclopropenone dose for the full roughly 25-week study.

The time point here: pre-sensitization, week 0. Treatment described: therapeutic diphenylcyclopropenone sensitization with weekly scalp DPC. Venepuncture was done earlier than the placement of each patch test. Whole-study results and caveats: Patch test score rose with PT1 expanded TCR count, significant at thresholds 8, 16 and 32, not 4.

It was the library that attached unique molecular identifiers to individual cDNA molecules. One entry per CDR3 protein, called by TCRdb with MiXCR from the RACE reads. The table lists 380,000 or so distinct CDR3 sequences, around 5.5% of them singletons, with about 7.7% in the top ten. About this clonotype: The antigen is not known.

V lost 6 bases and J 0 bases, leaving 17 bases between the germline ends. Germline lookup yields CDR1 MNHEY and CDR2 SMNVEV (reference sequence). CDR3 size: 16 residues. This receptor was identified in a woman under 30 with alopecia areata. Some clones in this sample may be carry-over from other donors' samples. This chain uses TRBV27 with TRBJ1-1, with TRBD1 as a possible D gene (5 bases). This specimen was whole blood, taken in connection with sensitization to the hapten diphenylcyclopropenone (DPC). CDR3 sequence (DNA): TGTGCCAGCAGGGCCGGGACCTACACTTTGAACACTGAAGCTTTCTTT. It encodes CASRAGTYTLNTEAFF.